The 24 T cell receptor beta chains below were found in one sample sequenced in a study of blood T cell repertoires in COVID-19. Profiling relied on immunoSEQ multiplex PCR, and the TCRdb table lists in-frame clones only, not all of them. Found here are fewer than 15,000 clones, approximately 72% of them singletons; the top ten hold 40% to 45%. Input material: peripheral blood. These receptors came from a woman aged 80 or over with acute or convalescent COVID-19.

The rearrangement links TRBV3-1 (or the pseudogene TRBV3-2) to TRBJ1-2, with D unclear. Looked up from germline, CDR1 is LGHDT and CDR2 is YNNKEL (reference sequence). V lost 4 bases and J lost 5, with 8 bases in between. This CDR3 comprises 12 residues. This CDR3 is CASSPPGYGYTF. Here the CDR3 DNA reads TGTGCCAGCAGCCCCCCGGGATATGGCTACACCTTC.

This clone was detected a few times. The V call is TRBV7-6, the J call TRBJ2-1; 7 bases align to TRBD2. There are 15 residues in the CDR3. With 1 base clipped from V and 3 bases from J, the junction kept 3 bases outside the gene matches. CDR1 is SGHVS and CDR2 is FNYEAQ in the germline V gene. CDR3 sequence (DNA): TGTGCCAGCAGCTTAGTGGGGGGGGTCTACAATGAGCAGTTCTTC. Translation gives CASSLVGGVYNEQFF.

The chain employs TRBV5-1 and TRBJ1-1; unclear D gene. The CDR3 is 13 residues long. The V and J ends lost 5 bases and 1 base respectively, with 9 bases between them. CDR1 is SGHRS and CDR2 is YFSETQ in the germline V gene. CDR3 in DNA: TGCGCCAGCAGTCCAAGAGAGAACACTGAAGCTTTCTTT. Protein product: CASSPRENTEAFF.

This clone was observed a handful of times. The V and J genes are TRBV2 and TRBJ2-3, with D perhaps TRBD2 (5 bases). The CDR3 is 13 amino acids. The V end lost 6 bases, the J end lost 2 bases, and 9 bases lay between the germline ends. Looked up from germline, CDR1 is SNHLY and CDR2 is FYNNEI. This chain's CDR3 is CASSPDYTDTQYF. The CDR3 nucleotides are TGTGCCAGCAGCCCCGACTACACAGATACGCAGTATTTT. Full variable domain (remainder filled in from reference TRBV2 and TRBJ2-3): EPEVTQTPSHQVTQMGQEVILRCVPISNHLYFYWYRQILGQKVEFLVSFYNNEISEKSEIFDDQFSVERPDGSNFTLKIRSTKLEDSAMYFCASSPDYTDTQYFGPGTRLTVL.

This chain uses TRBV12-3 or TRBV12-4 with TRBJ1-2; D uncertain. With 7 bases removed from V and 6 bases from J, the gap between germline ends came to 15 bases. The CDR3 is made up of 13 amino acids. CDR3 sequence reads: CASTPLGSHGYTF. The CDR3 coding sequence is TGTGCCAGCACTCCACTCGGTAGCCATGGCTACACCTTC.

The chain joins TRBV4-3 to TRBJ2-5; 11 bases fit TRBD2. The junction had 12 bases not matched to a gene; V was cut back by 1 base and J by 5 bases. The CDR3 has 18 residues. From germline, CDR1 is LGHNA and CDR2 YSLEER. CDR3 loop: CASSQGDSSGGPLETQYF. The CDR3 DNA follows: TGCGCCAGCAGCCAAGGGGACTCTAGCGGGGGGCCGTTGGAGACCCAGTACTTC.

The chain combines TRBV6-5 with TRBJ2-1, with 7 bases that match TRBD1. This CDR3 is built from 13 residues. Germline V gene sequence: CDR1 MNHEY, CDR2 SVGAGI. V trimming: 6 bases; J trimming: 4 bases; junction bases outside the gene matches: 3. CDR3 coding DNA: TGTGCCAGCAGGCAGGGGGTTTACAATGAGCAGTTCTTC. Amino acids: CASRQGVYNEQFF.

The chain employs TRBV14 and TRBJ1-1; 7 bases agree with TRBD1. Trimming removed 10 bases from V and 0 bases from J; junction bases left unmatched: 8. The CDR3 is 14 residues long. CDR1 is SGHDN, CDR2 FVKESK, per germline. This chain's CDR3 is CATQTGIVNTEAFF. The CDR3, as DNA: TGTGCCACCCAGACAGGGATTGTGAACACTGAAGCTTTCTTT.

This clone was seen more than once but under ten times. V and J are TRBV6-5 and TRBJ1-6; unclear D gene. The CDR3 spans 14 residues. The germline V gene has CDR1 MNHEY and CDR2 SVGAGI. Trimming left V 1 base short and J 9 bases short, with 10 bases between. In DNA, the CDR3 is TGTGCCAGCAGTTACTGGTCTTCGGGTTCACCCCTCCACTTT. Protein product: CASSYWSSGSPLHF.

The rearrangement joins TRBV30 to TRBJ1-5, with a tentative D call TRBD1 (6 bases). CDR1 and CDR2 from the germline V gene are GTSNPN and SVGIG (reference sequence). V lost 5 bases, J lost 5 bases, and 10 bases lay in between. The length of the CDR3 is 12 residues. This CDR3 reads CAWGGLHQPQHF. CDR3 in DNA: TGTGCCTGGGGGGGGCTCCATCAGCCCCAGCATTTT.

The V and J genes are TRBV5-1 and TRBJ2-1; 13 bases line up with TRBD2. The V and J ends lost 5 bases and 2 bases, in that order; junction bases with no gene match: 10. The length of the CDR3 is 18 residues. Germline CDR1 is SGHRS and CDR2 is YFSETQ. This CDR3 is CASRPGLAGPRAYNEQFF. In DNA form, the CDR3 reads TGCGCCAGCAGACCGGGACTAGCGGGGCCTAGGGCCTACAATGAGCAGTTCTTC.

This chain uses TRBV27 with TRBJ2-7; D gene unclear. V dropped 5 bases and J dropped 1 base, with 9 bases sitting between them. The CDR3 sequence is 13 residues long. Germline CDR1 reads MNHEY; CDR2 reads SMNVEV (reference sequence). This CDR3 is CASSRTGSYEQYF. CDR3 nucleotides: TGTGCCAGCAGTCGTACCGGGTCCTACGAGCAGTACTTC.

The gene calls are TRBV11-2 and TRBJ2-2; tentatively, D is TRBD2 (6 bases). CDR1 and CDR2 (germline): SGHAT, FQNNGV. With 6 bases removed from V and 1 base from J, the gap between germline ends came to 12 bases. The CDR3 has 15 residues. CDR3 region: CASSRRELNTGELFF. CDR3 coding DNA: TGTGCCAGCAGTCGTCGGGAGCTGAACACCGGGGAGCTGTTTTTT.

This clone appeared a single time. This rearrangement joins TRBV20-1 to TRBJ2-3, with 14 bases aligning to TRBD2. Germline V lookup: CDR1 DFQATT, CDR2 SNEGSKA (reference sequence). This CDR3 has 16 residues. J lost 1 base, V lost 3 bases, and 3 bases had no gene match. The CDR3 spells CSASGGLAGGTDTQYF. The CDR3, as DNA: TGCAGTGCTAGTGGGGGACTAGCGGGGGGCACAGATACGCAGTATTTT.

The rearrangement links TRBV4-2 to TRBJ2-3; 12 bases agree with TRBD2. Per the germline V gene, CDR1 is LGHNA and CDR2 is YNFKEQ. CDR3 length equals 16 residues. V dropped 4 bases and J dropped 8; count of bases not matched to a gene: 10. Written as DNA, the CDR3 is TGTGCCAGCAGCCGGGATCCGGCTAGCGGGGGGGCTACGCAGTATTTT. Amino acids: CASSRDPASGGATQYF.

The rearrangement links TRBV15 to TRBJ2-7, with D uncertain. CDR1 is LNHNV, CDR2 YYDKDF, per germline (reference sequence). This CDR3 has 13 residues. V was pared by 0 bases and J by 9 bases, with 12 bases between. The CDR3 loop reads CATSRDPGIGQYF. The CDR3 DNA is TGTGCCACCAGCAGAGATCCCGGTATTGGGCAGTACTTC.

This clone was recorded a few times. The chain uses TRBV6-5 and TRBJ1-1, with 9 positions matching TRBD1. The CDR3 extends over 14 amino acids. In germline, CDR1 is MNHEY, CDR2 SVGAGI. CDR3 in amino acids: CAGQGDWGNTEAFF. CDR3 nucleotide sequence: TGTGCGGGACAGGGAGACTGGGGGAACACTGAAGCTTTCTTT.

This clone is a singleton in its sample. This rearrangement joins TRBV12-5 to TRBJ1-5; D is undetermined. Germline V gives CDR1 LGHNT, CDR2 FRNRAP. The CDR3 has 13 residues. V lost 4 bases to trimming and J lost 3 bases, with 7 bases between them. CDR3 coding DNA: TGTGCTAGTGGTTCAGGCCTCAATCAGCCCCAGCATTTT. This gives the protein CASGSGLNQPQHF.

This clone was counted only a few times. The chain employs TRBV6-2 or TRBV6-3 and TRBJ1-5, with TRBD1 matching 8 bases. The CDR3 length is 15 residues. The J segment lost 7 bases and the V segment lost 4 bases, leaving 9 bases of the junction unmatched. CDR1 and CDR2 (germline): MNHEY, SVGEGT. This CDR3 is CASSSTQGVGQPQHF. The CDR3 DNA reads TGTGCCAGCAGTTCCACACAGGGGGTGGGGCAGCCCCAGCATTTT.

This chain links TRBV12-5 with TRBJ2-5; 11 bases are shared with TRBD2. CDR3 size: 14 residues. V lost 7 bases, J lost 5 bases, and 6 bases stayed unmatched. CDR1 is LGHNT, CDR2 FRNRAP, per germline. CDR3 nucleotide sequence: TGTGCTAGTGCCTCCGGACTAGCGGGTGAGACCCAGTACTTC. It codes for CASASGLAGETQYF. The full variable domain, its missing parts supplied by reference TRBV12-5 and TRBJ2-5, is DARVTQTPRHKVTEMGQEVTMRCQPILGHNTVFWYRQTMMQGLELLAYFRNRAPLDDSGMPKDRFSAEMPDATLATLKIQPSEPRDSAVYFCASASGLAGETQYFGPGTRLLVL.

The count of this clone is one. The J gene is TRBJ2-5, the V gene TRBV11-1; 14 nucleotides agree with TRBD2. The V segment lost 4 bases and the J segment 10 bases; nucleotides outside the gene matches: 11. CDR1 is SGHAT and CDR2 is FQDESV in the germline V gene (reference sequence). There are 16 residues in the CDR3. CDR3 bases: TGTGCCAGCAGCTGTGGGACTAGCGGGGGTTTGAGGGACCAGTACTTC. Protein product: CASSCGTSGGLRDQYF.

Here the CDR3 DNA reads TGTGCCAGCAGCCGGGGGGGATTGGGCTATGGCTACACCTTC. It is translated as CASSRGGLGYGYTF. The genes are TRBV11-2 and TRBJ1-2; D perhaps matches TRBD1 (5 bases). Germline V gives CDR1 SGHAT, CDR2 FQNNGV. Between the trimmed V and J ends, which lost 5 bases and 4 bases, there was a span of 14 bases. This CDR3 has 14 amino acids.

This rearrangement joins TRBV18 to TRBJ2-1, with TRBD2 matching over 7 bases. CDR3 length equals 16 residues. The V gene end was trimmed by 0 bases and the J gene end by 4 bases; junction bases not matched to a gene: 6. Germline V gives CDR1 KGHSH, CDR2 LQKENI. CDR3 nucleotide sequence: TGTGCCAGCTCACCACCGAATGGGGGGGATTACAATGAGCAGTTCTTC. The encoded protein is CASSPPNGGDYNEQFF.

In DNA, the CDR3 is TGTGCCAGCAGCTTAGGACTAGCGGGGGGGGAGACCCAGTACTTC. Residues: CASSLGLAGGETQYF. J is TRBJ2-5 and V is TRBV7-7, with 14 bases that match TRBD2. Germline CDR1 is SSHAT and CDR2 is FNYEAQ (reference sequence). The V segment lost 1 base and the J segment 5 bases; nucleotides outside the gene matches: 0. This CDR3 is 15 amino acids long.